This T cell receptor (beta chain) was identified in a study of neoadjuvant nivolumab and ipilimumab in lung cancer. Assay: immunoSEQ multiplex PCR; the TCRdb copy retains only in-frame clones and omits some. The sample contains 3,000 to 4,000 clones, roughly 83% of which appear only once. This CDR3 contains 15 residues. V was pared by 4 bases and J by 0 bases, with 14 bases between. Germline lookup yields CDR1 SGHRS and CDR2 YFSETQ. The source material was peripheral blood, sampled after neoadjuvant nivolumab, alone or with ipilimumab, at or shortly before surgery. The chain employs TRBV5-1 and TRBJ2-7, with D possibly being TRBD1 (6 bases). The source is an adult with non-small cell lung cancer. The CDR3 reads CASSQGLGGSYEQYF. The CDR3, as DNA: TGCGCCAGCAGCCAAGGCTTAGGGGGCTCCTACGAGCAGTACTTC.